The clone carrying this TCR beta chain was recorded only once. Likely a read error: the CDR3 ends without its conserved phenylalanine or tryptophan. Sample time point: newly diagnosed GD, antithyroid drugs for less than 3 months. After RNA was extracted from PBMCs, the TCR library was made from it. Germline-derived CDR1 and CDR2 are MDHEN and SYDVKM. This CDR3 is built from 15 residues. The data originate from a study of regulatory T cells in long-lasting Graves disease. HTBI primers from iRepertoire and Arm-PCR of CDR3 regions yielded the TCR beta libraries. Via MiXCR, TCRdb re-called the multiplex PCR reads, giving one row per CDR3 protein. The sample includes roughly 500,000 distinct CDR3 sequences, around 15% of them seen just once. These data were also filed under a second study, of T cells in Graves' hyperthyroidism and ophthalmopathy. As that study records: Diagnoses used clinical symptoms, serum thyroxine and TRAb, thyroid ultrasound and orbital computed tomography.

V gene TRBV28 combines with J gene TRBJ1-3; 9 nucleotides match TRBD1. The sample here was peripheral blood mononuclear cells (PBMCs), taken at new diagnosis, from a patient treated with antithyroid drugs. The TCR comes from a woman between 45 and 65 years old with Graves disease. The chain's CDR3 is CASSTDRGSRNTIYS. For the CDR3, the DNA is TGTGCCAGCAGTACGGACAGGGGCTCTAGAAACACCATATATTCT.